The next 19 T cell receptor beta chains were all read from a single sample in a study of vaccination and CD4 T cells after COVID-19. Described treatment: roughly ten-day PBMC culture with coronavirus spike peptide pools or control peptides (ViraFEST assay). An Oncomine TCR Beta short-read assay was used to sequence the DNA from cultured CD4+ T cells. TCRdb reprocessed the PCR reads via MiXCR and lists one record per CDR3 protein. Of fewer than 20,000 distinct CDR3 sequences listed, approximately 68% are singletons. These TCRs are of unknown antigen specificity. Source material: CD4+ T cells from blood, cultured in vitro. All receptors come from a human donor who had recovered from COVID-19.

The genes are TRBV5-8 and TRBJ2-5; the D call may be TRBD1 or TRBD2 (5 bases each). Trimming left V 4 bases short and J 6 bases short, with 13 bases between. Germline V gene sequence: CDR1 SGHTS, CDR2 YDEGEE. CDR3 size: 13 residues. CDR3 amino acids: CASSLLRGQTQYF. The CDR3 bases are TGTGCCAGCAGCCTACTGAGGGGCCAGACCCAGTACTTC.

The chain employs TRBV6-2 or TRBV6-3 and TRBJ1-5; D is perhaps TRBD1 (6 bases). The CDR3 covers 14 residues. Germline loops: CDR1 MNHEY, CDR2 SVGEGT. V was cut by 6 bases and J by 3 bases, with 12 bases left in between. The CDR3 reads CASSRNRDNQPQHF. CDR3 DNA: TGTGCCAGCAGCCGAAACAGGGACAATCAGCCCCAGCATTTT.

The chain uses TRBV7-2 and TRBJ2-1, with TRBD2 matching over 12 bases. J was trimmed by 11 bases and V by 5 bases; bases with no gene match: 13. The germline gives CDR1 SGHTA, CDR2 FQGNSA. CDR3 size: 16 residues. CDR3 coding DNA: TGTGCCAGCAGCCAAGGAGGGCTAGCGGGAGGGCCTAAGCAGTTCTTC. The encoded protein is CASSQGGLAGGPKQFF.

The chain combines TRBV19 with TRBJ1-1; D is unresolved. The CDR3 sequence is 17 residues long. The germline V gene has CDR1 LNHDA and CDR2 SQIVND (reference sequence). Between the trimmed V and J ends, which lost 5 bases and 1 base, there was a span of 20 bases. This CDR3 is CASSPHTSPHGNTEAFF. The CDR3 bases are TGTGCCAGTAGTCCTCACACAAGCCCGCACGGGAACACTGAAGCTTTCTTT. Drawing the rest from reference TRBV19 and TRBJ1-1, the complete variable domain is DGGITQSPKYLFRKEGQNVTLSCEQNLNHDAMYWYRQDPGQGLRLIYYSQIVNDFQKGDIAEGYSVSREKKESFPLTVTSAQKNPTAFYLCASSPHTSPHGNTEAFFGQGTRLTVV.

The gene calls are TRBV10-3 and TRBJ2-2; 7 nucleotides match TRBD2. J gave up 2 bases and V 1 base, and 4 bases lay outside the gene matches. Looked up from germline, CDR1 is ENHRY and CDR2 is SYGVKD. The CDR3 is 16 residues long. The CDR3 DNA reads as TGTGCCATCAGTGAGTTTCTAGCGGACAACACCGGGGAGCTGTTTTTT. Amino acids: CAISEFLADNTGELFF.

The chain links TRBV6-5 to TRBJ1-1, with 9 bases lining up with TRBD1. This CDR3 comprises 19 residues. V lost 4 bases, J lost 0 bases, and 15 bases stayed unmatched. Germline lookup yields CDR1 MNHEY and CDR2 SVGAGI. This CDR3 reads CASSFRPTGTGIMNTEAFF. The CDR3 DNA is TGTGCCAGCAGTTTCCGGCCAACCGGGACAGGGATCATGAACACTGAAGCTTTCTTT.

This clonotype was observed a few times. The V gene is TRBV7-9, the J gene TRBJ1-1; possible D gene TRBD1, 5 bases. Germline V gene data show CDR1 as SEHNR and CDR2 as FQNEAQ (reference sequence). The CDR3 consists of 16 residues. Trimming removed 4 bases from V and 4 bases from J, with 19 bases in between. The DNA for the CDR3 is TGTGCCAGCAGCTCACTAAGGGGAGCTCGGGGCACTGAAGCTTTCTTT. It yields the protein CASSSLRGARGTEAFF.

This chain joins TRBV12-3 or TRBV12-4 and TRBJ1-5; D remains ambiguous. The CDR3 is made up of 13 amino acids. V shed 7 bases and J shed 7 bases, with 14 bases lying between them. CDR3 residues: CASTPVFLQPQHF. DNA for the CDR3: TGTGCCAGCACCCCCGTGTTTCTACAGCCCCAGCATTTT.

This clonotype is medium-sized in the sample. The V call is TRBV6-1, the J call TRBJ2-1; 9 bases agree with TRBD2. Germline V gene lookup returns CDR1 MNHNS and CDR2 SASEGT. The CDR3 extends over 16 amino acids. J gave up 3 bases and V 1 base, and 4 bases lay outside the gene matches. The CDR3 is CASSEGLAGYYNEQFF. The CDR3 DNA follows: TGTGCCAGCAGTGAAGGCCTAGCGGGATACTACAATGAGCAGTTCTTC.

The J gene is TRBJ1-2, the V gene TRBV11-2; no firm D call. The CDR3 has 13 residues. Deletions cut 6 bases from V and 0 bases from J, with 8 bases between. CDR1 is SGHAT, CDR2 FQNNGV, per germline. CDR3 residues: CASSSGANYGYTF. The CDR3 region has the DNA TGTGCCAGCAGTTCCGGGGCTAACTATGGCTACACCTTC.

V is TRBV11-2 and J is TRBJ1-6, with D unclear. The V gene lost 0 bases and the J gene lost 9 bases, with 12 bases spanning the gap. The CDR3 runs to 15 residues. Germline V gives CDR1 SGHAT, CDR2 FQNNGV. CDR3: CASSLDGSRGSPLHF. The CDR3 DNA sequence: TGTGCCAGCAGCTTAGACGGGAGCAGAGGTTCACCCCTCCACTTT. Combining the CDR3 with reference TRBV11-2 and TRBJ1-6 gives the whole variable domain EAGVAQSPRYKIIEKRQSVAFWCNPISGHATLYWYQQILGQGPKLLIQFQNNGVVDDSQLPKDRFSAERLKGVDSTLKIQPAKLEDSAVYLCASSLDGSRGSPLHFGNGTRLTVT.

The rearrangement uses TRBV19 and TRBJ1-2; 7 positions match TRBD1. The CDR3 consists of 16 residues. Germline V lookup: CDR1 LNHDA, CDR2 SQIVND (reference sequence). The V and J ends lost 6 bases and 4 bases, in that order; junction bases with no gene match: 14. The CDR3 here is CASSDYRGAEPYGYTF. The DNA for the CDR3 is TGTGCCAGTAGCGATTACAGGGGAGCGGAGCCCTATGGCTACACCTTC.

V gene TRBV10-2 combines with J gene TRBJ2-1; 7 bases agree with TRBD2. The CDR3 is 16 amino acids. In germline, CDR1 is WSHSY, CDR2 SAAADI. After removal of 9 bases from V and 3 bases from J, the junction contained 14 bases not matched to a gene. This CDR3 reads CASSKKLRDYYNEQFF. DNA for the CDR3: TGCGCCAGTAGTAAAAAACTCCGGGACTACTACAATGAGCAGTTCTTC.

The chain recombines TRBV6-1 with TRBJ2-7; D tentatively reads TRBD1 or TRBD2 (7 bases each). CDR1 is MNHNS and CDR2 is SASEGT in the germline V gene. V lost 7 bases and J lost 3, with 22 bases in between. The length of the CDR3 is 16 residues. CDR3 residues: CASTLEGGGGGYEQYF. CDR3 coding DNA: TGTGCCAGCACCCTCGAAGGGGGCGGCGGGGGCTACGAGCAGTACTTC.

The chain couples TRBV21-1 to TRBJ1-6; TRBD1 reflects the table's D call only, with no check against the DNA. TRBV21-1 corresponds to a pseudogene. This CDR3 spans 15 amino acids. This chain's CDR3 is CASSRAGQGFSPLHF. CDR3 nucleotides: TGTGCCAGCAGCCGCGCCGGACAGGGCTTCTCACCCCTCCACTTT.

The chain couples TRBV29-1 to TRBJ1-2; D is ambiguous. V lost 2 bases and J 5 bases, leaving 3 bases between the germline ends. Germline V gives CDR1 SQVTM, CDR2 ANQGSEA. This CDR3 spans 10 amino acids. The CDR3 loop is CSVETYGYTF. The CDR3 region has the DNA TGCAGCGTTGAAACATATGGCTACACCTTC.

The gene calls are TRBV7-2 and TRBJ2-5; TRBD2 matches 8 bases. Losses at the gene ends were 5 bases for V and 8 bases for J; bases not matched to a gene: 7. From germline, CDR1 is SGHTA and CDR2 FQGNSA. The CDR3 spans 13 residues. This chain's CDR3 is CASSQEVAGTQYF. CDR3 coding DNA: TGTGCCAGCAGCCAGGAGGTAGCGGGAACCCAGTACTTC.

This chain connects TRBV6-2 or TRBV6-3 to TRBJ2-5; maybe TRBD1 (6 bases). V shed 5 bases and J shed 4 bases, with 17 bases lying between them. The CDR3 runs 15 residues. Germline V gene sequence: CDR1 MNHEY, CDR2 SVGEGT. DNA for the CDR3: TGTGCCAGCAGTATACCAGGGGCCAAACGAGAGACCCAGTACTTC. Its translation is CASSIPGAKRETQYF.

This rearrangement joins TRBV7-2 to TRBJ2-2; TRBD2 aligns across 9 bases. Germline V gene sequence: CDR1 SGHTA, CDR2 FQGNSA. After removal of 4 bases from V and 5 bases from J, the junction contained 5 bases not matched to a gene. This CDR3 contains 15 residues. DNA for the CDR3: TGTGCCAGCAGCTCCCTAGGACTAGCGACCGGGGAGCTGTTTTTT. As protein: CASSSLGLATGELFF.